This T cell receptor (beta chain) came from a study of T cell repertoires in cytomegalovirus infection. At the level of the study: Through public TCR beta signatures, both CMV infection and matching HLA type were indicated.

TCRdb reanalysed the reads using MiXCR and keeps one entry per CDR3 protein. This sample has 230,000 or so distinct CDR3 sequences; 15% to 20% occur once, and the top ten carry roughly 45%. This clonotype was counted ten times or more. The antigen is unknown. In germline, CDR1 is SGHNT, CDR2 YYREEE (reference sequence). This CDR3 comprises 15 residues. V was cut by 0 bases and J by 2 bases, with 10 bases left in between. Points from the study as a whole: People with CMV and the relevant HLA were identified by cumulative public TCR beta family frequency. HLA-C-restricted TCR beta clonotypes specific for CMV led the ex vivo response.

The TCR comes from a human donor in good health (CMV status not recorded). Some clones in this sample may be carry-over from other donors' samples. The specimen sequenced was CD8+ T cells from PBMCs. The chain has TRBV5-4 and TRBJ2-3; the D gene is possibly TRBD2 (7 bases). The CDR3 here is CASSLVAGATDTQYF. Written as DNA, the CDR3 is TGTGCCAGCAGCTTGGTGGCGGGGGCCACAGATACGCAGTATTTT.